The 2 T cell receptor beta chains reported below all come from one sample, sequenced in a study of blood T cell repertoires in COVID-19 (dated by TCRdb to 2018 to 2021). Library construction relied on the immunoSEQ multiplex PCR assay. Not all clones reach the TCRdb copy of this immuneACCESS table, which keeps in-frame sequences only. Checked studies attribute under half of the gap to unresolved V genes and leave the rest unexplained. Counted in this sample were 250,000 to 350,000 clones; 89% of them appeared once. The ten most abundant clones make up 0.85% to 1% of the sample. Sequences were obtained from peripheral blood. The origin of the receptors is a woman between 40 and 50 years old who had recovered from COVID-19.

The rearrangement links TRBV28 to TRBJ1-6; perhaps TRBD1 as D (5 bases). From germline, CDR1 is MDHEN and CDR2 SYDVKM. This CDR3 has 17 residues. V lost 3 bases, J lost 2 bases, and 14 bases lay in between. The DNA for the CDR3 is TGTGCCAGCAGTTTGGCTCAGGGAGGACCCTATAATTCACCCCTCCACTTT. Amino acids: CASSLAQGGPYNSPLHF.

The V gene is TRBV9, the J gene TRBJ2-2, with 11 bases aligning to TRBD2. CDR3 size: 17 residues. V lost 5 bases and J lost 6; bases outside the gene matches: 12. The germline CDR1 and CDR2 sequences are SGDLS and YYNGEE. CDR3 residues: CASRGTSGSRTPGELFF. CDR3 in DNA: TGTGCCAGCAGGGGAACTAGCGGGAGTAGGACCCCCGGGGAGCTGTTTTTT.